The 29 T cell receptor beta chains below all came from one sample that was sequenced in a study of cytomegalovirus exposure and HLA in healthy donors. The PCR was carried out with 60 Vbeta primers and 13 Jbeta primers. Profiling relied on immunoSEQ multiplex PCR, and the TCRdb table lists in-frame clones only, not all of them. The sample records some 100,000 clones, under 85% being singletons. The sequenced sample was PBMCs. Receptors originate from a middle-aged man in good health and CMV-seronegative.

A remark on this clone: The junction departs from the called germline gene at one end, perhaps through a read error. This CDR3 is also generated by other DNA sequences in the sample. The chain has TRBV6-5 and TRBJ1-1, with 7 bases that match TRBD1. CDR1 MNHEY and CDR2 SVGAGI come from the germline V gene. The CDR3 is 14 residues long. CDR3 in DNA: TGTGCCAGCAGTGAACAGGGGTTGAACACTGAAGCTTTCTTC. This encodes CASSEQGLNTEAFF.

This chain joins TRBV27 and TRBJ2-1; D gene uncertain. The length of the CDR3 is 14 residues. Trimming stripped 7 bases from V and 2 bases from J, with 12 bases between. Germline V lookup: CDR1 MNHEY, CDR2 SMNVEV (reference sequence). The CDR3 is CASMQRRPYNEQFF. CDR3 sequence (DNA): TGTGCCAGCATGCAGCGCAGACCCTACAATGAGCAGTTCTTC.

This chain links TRBV19 with TRBJ1-1; TRBD1 aligns across 7 bases. This CDR3 comprises 16 residues. Germline CDR1 is LNHDA and CDR2 is SQIVND (reference sequence). V shed 6 bases and J 3 bases; nucleotides not matched to a gene: 13. CDR3 in DNA: TGTGCCAGTAGGACAACACGACAGGGCCGGGACACTGAAGCTTTCTTT. Protein product: CASRTTRQGRDTEAFF.

This chain connects TRBV2 to TRBJ2-2; possibly TRBD2 for D (6 bases). Germline assignment: CDR1 SNHLY and CDR2 FYNNEI. Trimming removed 6 bases at V and 7 bases at J, with 9 bases between. This CDR3 spans 12 amino acids. CDR3 loop: CASSGGVGELFF. DNA of the CDR3: TGTGCCAGCAGCGGGGGTGTCGGGGAGCTGTTTTTT. The variable domain in full, completed from reference TRBV2 and TRBJ2-2, reads EPEVTQTPSHQVTQMGQEVILRCVPISNHLYFYWYRQILGQKVEFLVSFYNNEISEKSEIFDDQFSVERPDGSNFTLKIRSTKLEDSAMYFCASSGGVGELFFGEGSRLTVL.

V gene TRBV7-9 combines with J gene TRBJ1-1; 9 bases line up with TRBD1. The V segment lost 3 bases and the J segment 3 bases; nucleotides outside the gene matches: 8. The CDR3 has 16 residues. CDR1 is SEHNR, CDR2 FQNEAQ, per germline (reference sequence). In nucleotides, the CDR3 is TGTGCCAGCAGCTTTCTGGGACAGGGTTCTCACACTGAAGCTTTCTTT. Its translation: CASSFLGQGSHTEAFF.

V and J are TRBV27 and TRBJ2-1; D gene unclear. The ends were cut back, 3 bases at V and 1 base at J, with 10 bases in the middle. In germline, CDR1 is MNHEY, CDR2 SMNVEV (reference sequence). The CDR3 runs to 15 residues. CDR3 nucleotide sequence: TGTGCCAGCAGTTTGAGTCTACCTTCCTACAATGAGCAGTTCTTC. The encoded protein is CASSLSLPSYNEQFF.

This clone has only a few counts. This sequence joins TRBV5-1 and TRBJ1-5, with 8 bases matching TRBD1. Unmatched junction bases numbered 9, after V lost 3 bases and J lost 7 bases. The CDR3 has 15 residues. Looked up from germline, CDR1 is SGHRS and CDR2 is YFSETQ. DNA of the CDR3: TGCGCCAGCAGCTCCGCGGGACAGGTAGGACAGCCCCAGCATTTT. Its translation is CASSSAGQVGQPQHF.

The chain combines TRBV5-1 with TRBJ1-6, with D maybe TRBD1 (6 bases). V lost 4 bases to trimming and J lost 6 bases, with 14 bases between them. This CDR3 has 15 residues. CDR1 and CDR2 (germline): SGHRS, YFSETQ. The CDR3 sequence: CASSISGDPNSPLHF. The CDR3 DNA reads TGCGCCAGCAGCATCTCAGGGGACCCTAATTCACCCCTCCACTTT.

This chain connects TRBV7-9 to TRBJ2-3; D gene ambiguous. Between the trimmed V and J ends, which lost 2 bases and 1 base, there was a span of 7 bases. The germline V gene has CDR1 SEHNR and CDR2 FQNEAQ (reference sequence). This CDR3 contains 14 residues. The CDR3 region has the DNA TGTGCCAGCAGCTTAAGCTCCCGCACAGATACGCAGTATTTT. It specifies CASSLSSRTDTQYF.

This chain joins TRBV19 and TRBJ1-3; 8 bases are shared with TRBD1. V was pared by 4 bases and J by 8 bases, with 4 bases of the junction left unmatched. CDR1 and CDR2 (germline): LNHDA, SQIVND (reference sequence). The CDR3 is 13 residues long. The CDR3 coding sequence is TGTGCCAGTAGTACAGGGGGCCGGGACACCATATATTTT. It translates to CASSTGGRDTIYF.

The V and J genes are TRBV6-5 and TRBJ1-1; D gene uncertain. This CDR3 is 12 amino acids long. Trimming left V 10 bases short and J 6 bases short, with 15 bases between. CDR1 and CDR2 (germline): MNHEY, SVGAGI. The CDR3 loop is CATSRGHAEAFF. The CDR3 DNA reads TGTGCCACAAGTCGAGGGCACGCTGAAGCTTTCTTT.

The chain carries TRBV7-9 and TRBJ2-7; a weak D match, TRBD2 (6 bases). CDR1 and CDR2 (germline): SEHNR, FQNEAQ (reference sequence). V dropped 3 bases and J dropped 3 bases, with 18 bases sitting between them. This CDR3 is built from 16 residues. The CDR3 protein is CASSFSVEGPFYEQYF. In nucleotides, the CDR3 is TGTGCCAGCAGCTTTTCGGTGGAGGGACCCTTCTACGAGCAGTACTTC. Full variable domain (remainder filled in from reference TRBV7-9 and TRBJ2-7): DTGVSQNPRHKITKRGQNVTFRCDPISEHNRLYWYRQTLGQGPEFLTYFQNEAQLEKSRLLSDRFSAERPKGSFSTLEIQRTEQGDSAMYLCASSFSVEGPFYEQYFGPGTRLTVT.

V usage is TRBV7-6 and J usage is TRBJ2-7, with a tentative D call TRBD2 (5 bases). V was cut by 2 bases and J by 0 bases, with 11 bases left in between. CDR1 and CDR2 (germline): SGHVS, FNYEAQ. The CDR3 covers 15 residues. The chain's CDR3 is CASSLFEGPSYEQYF. CDR3 DNA sequence: TGTGCCAGCAGCTTATTCGAGGGTCCCTCCTACGAGCAGTACTTC. The entire variable domain, with the rest obtained from reference TRBV7-6 and TRBJ2-7, is as follows: GAGVSQSPRYKVTKRGQDVALRCDPISGHVSLYWYRQALGQGPEFLTYFNYEAQQDKSGLPNDRFSAERPEGSISTLTIQRTEQRDSAMYRCASSLFEGPSYEQYFGPGTRLTVT.

Comments on this clone: Other nucleotide sequences in the sample specify the same CDR3. This chain uses TRBV6-5 with TRBJ1-1; 10 bases line up with TRBD1. Germline V CDR1 and CDR2: MNHEY, SVGAGI. This CDR3 is built from 15 residues. J lost 8 bases, V lost 5 bases, and 11 bases had no gene match. The CDR3 sequence is CASSRRTGGKAEAFF. The CDR3 DNA follows: TGTGCCAGCAGTAGACGGACAGGGGGAAAGGCCGAAGCTTTCTTT.

The rearrangement links TRBV6-5 to TRBJ1-3; D remains unclear. Per germline, CDR1 MNHEY and CDR2 SVGAGI. The CDR3 spans 14 residues. V was shortened by 2 bases and J by 3 bases, with 8 bases between the two germline ends. This CDR3 is CASSYGQVGNTIYF. The CDR3 coding sequence is TGTGCCAGCAGTTACGGGCAGGTTGGAAACACCATATATTTT.

This chain uses TRBV9 with TRBJ1-5, with D unclear. This CDR3 is 15 amino acids long. The V end lost 7 bases, the J end lost 3 bases, and 17 bases lay between the germline ends. Germline V gene lookup returns CDR1 SGDLS and CDR2 YYNGEE. CDR3 sequence reads: CASGLTGIFNQPQHF. CDR3 DNA: TGTGCCAGCGGACTGACGGGGATCTTCAATCAGCCCCAGCATTTT.

The rearrangement joins TRBV27 to TRBJ1-5; no reliable D call. Trimming stripped 0 bases from V and 2 bases from J, with 5 bases between. Per the germline V gene, CDR1 is MNHEY and CDR2 is SMNVEV (reference sequence). This CDR3 has 14 amino acids. CDR3 region: CASSLSPGNQPQHF. The CDR3 DNA follows: TGTGCCAGCAGTTTATCCCCAGGCAATCAGCCCCAGCATTTT.

This clone was picked up a small number of times. The rearrangement joins TRBV4-2 to TRBJ1-2, with a weak D call TRBD1 (5 bases). Deletions cut 1 base from V and 4 bases from J, with 13 bases between. The CDR3 length is 15 residues. Looked up from germline, CDR1 is LGHNA and CDR2 is YNFKEQ. The CDR3 reads CASSQVTGPLYGYTF. The CDR3 bases are TGTGCCAGCAGCCAAGTAACAGGTCCTCTCTATGGCTACACCTTC.

The gene calls are TRBV7-9 and TRBJ1-4; 12 positions match TRBD1. V shed 5 bases, J shed 2 bases, and the junction held 3 bases outside the gene matches. The CDR3 extends over 16 amino acids. Germline V gene data show CDR1 as SEHNR and CDR2 as FQNEAQ (reference sequence). CDR3 sequence (DNA): TGTGCCAGCAGCGCAGGGACAGGGGGCACTAATGAAAAACTGTTTTTT. Encoded protein: CASSAGTGGTNEKLFF.

Only a few counts were recorded for this clone. The chain carries TRBV6-6 and TRBJ1-5; 9 positions agree with TRBD1. Germline V gene sequence: CDR1 MNHNY, CDR2 SVGAGI (reference sequence). The CDR3 totals 15 residues. The trim removed 7 bases at V and 2 bases at J, leaving 6 bases unmatched. The CDR3 sequence is CASTPQGAGNQPQHF. In DNA, the CDR3 is TGTGCCAGCACCCCACAGGGGGCGGGCAATCAGCCCCAGCATTTT.

The chain employs TRBV4-3 and TRBJ1-4, with 8 bases that match TRBD1. This CDR3 comprises 15 residues. CDR1 and CDR2 from the germline V gene are LGHNA and YSLEER. Trimming removed 1 base from V and 8 bases from J; junction bases left unmatched: 6. CDR3 amino acids: CASSQVDRGGEKLFF. In DNA, the CDR3 is TGCGCCAGCAGCCAAGTCGACAGGGGAGGGGAAAAACTGTTTTTT.

This clone was observed a single time. The gene calls are TRBV4-3 and TRBJ1-4, with 7 bases identical to TRBD1. The CDR3 has 14 amino acids. The germline V gene has CDR1 LGHNA and CDR2 YSLEER. V trimming: 4 bases; J trimming: 8 bases; junction bases outside the gene matches: 7. CDR3 protein: CASSRQGEEEKLFF. Written as DNA, the CDR3 is TGCGCCAGCAGCCGACAGGGAGAAGAAGAAAAACTGTTTTTT.

This rearrangement joins TRBV6-5 to TRBJ1-3; maybe TRBD1 (5 bases). Germline V gene data show CDR1 as MNHEY and CDR2 as SVGAGI. V was cut by 6 bases and J by 7 bases, with 13 bases left in between. This CDR3 spans 13 amino acids. For the CDR3, the DNA is TGTGCCAGCAGCCCGGAGGGGCGTAACACCATATATTTT. Encoded protein: CASSPEGRNTIYF.

This clone appeared a few times. The CDR3 region has the DNA TGTGCCAGCAGTTCCCAGGGGCTCGACTATGGCTACACCTTC. This sequence encodes CASSSQGLDYGYTF. The rearrangement links TRBV6-5 to TRBJ1-2, with a possible D match to TRBD1 (6 bases). V was shortened by 4 bases and J by 3 bases, with 12 bases between the two germline ends. Per the germline V gene, CDR1 is MNHEY and CDR2 is SVGAGI. This CDR3 has 14 residues.

The chain has TRBV5-1 and TRBJ1-2; 9 bases line up with TRBD1. After removal of 4 bases from V and 1 base from J, the junction contained 5 bases not matched to a gene. The CDR3 runs to 15 residues. Looked up from germline, CDR1 is SGHRS and CDR2 is YFSETQ. Here the CDR3 reads CASSAGQGDNYGYTF. CDR3 sequence (DNA): TGCGCCAGCAGCGCGGGACAGGGAGATAACTATGGCTACACCTTC.

The gene calls are TRBV6-1 and TRBJ1-5, with TRBD1 matching over 9 bases. The CDR3 contains 14 residues. Trimming cost V 3 bases and J 9 bases; bases outside gene matches: 6. Germline CDR1 and CDR2: MNHNS and SASEGT. CDR3 in amino acids: CASSEGTGNRPQHF. The CDR3 DNA is TGTGCCAGCAGTGAGGGGACAGGGAACCGGCCCCAGCATTTT.

V is TRBV5-6 and J is TRBJ2-7; TRBD1 aligns across 10 bases. With V trimmed by 4 bases and J by 2 bases, 6 bases remained unmatched. CDR3 size: 15 residues. From germline, CDR1 is SGHDT and CDR2 YYEEEE. Here the CDR3 DNA reads TGTGCCAGCAGCCCCGGGACAGGGGTAACCTACGAGCAGTACTTC. Amino acids: CASSPGTGVTYEQYF.

This clone came up once. The chain couples TRBV7-2 to TRBJ1-2, with 9 bases lining up with TRBD1. V lost 1 base, J lost 8 bases, and 8 bases stayed unmatched. The CDR3 length is 15 residues. The V gene's germline CDR1 is SGHTA and CDR2 FQGNSA. The CDR3 nucleotides read TGTGCCAGCAGCTTAGAACCCACAGGGGGCAAAGGCTACACCTTC. Its protein is CASSLEPTGGKGYTF. The full variable domain, rest sourced from reference TRBV7-2 and TRBJ1-2, is GAGVSQSPSNKVTEKGKDVELRCDPISGHTALYWYRQSLGQGLEFLIYFQGNSAPDKSGLPSDRFSAERTGGSVSTLTIQRTQQEDSAVYLCASSLEPTGGKGYTFGSGTRLTVV.

The chain couples TRBV5-4 to TRBJ2-3, with TRBD2 matching over 10 bases. The length of the CDR3 is 16 residues. V dropped 10 bases and J dropped 0; count of bases not matched to a gene: 11. CDR1 SGHNT and CDR2 YYREEE come from the germline V gene (reference sequence). CDR3 amino acids: CAASGGVNTSTDTQYF. Here the CDR3 DNA reads TGTGCCGCCAGCGGGGGGGTAAACACTAGCACAGATACGCAGTATTTT. Full variable domain (missing parts from reference TRBV5-4 and TRBJ2-3): ETGVTQSPTHLIKTRGQQVTLRCSSQSGHNTVSWYQQALGQGPQFIFQYYREEENGRGNFPPRFSGLQFPNYSSELNVNALELDDSALYLCAASGGVNTSTDTQYFGPGTRLTVL.